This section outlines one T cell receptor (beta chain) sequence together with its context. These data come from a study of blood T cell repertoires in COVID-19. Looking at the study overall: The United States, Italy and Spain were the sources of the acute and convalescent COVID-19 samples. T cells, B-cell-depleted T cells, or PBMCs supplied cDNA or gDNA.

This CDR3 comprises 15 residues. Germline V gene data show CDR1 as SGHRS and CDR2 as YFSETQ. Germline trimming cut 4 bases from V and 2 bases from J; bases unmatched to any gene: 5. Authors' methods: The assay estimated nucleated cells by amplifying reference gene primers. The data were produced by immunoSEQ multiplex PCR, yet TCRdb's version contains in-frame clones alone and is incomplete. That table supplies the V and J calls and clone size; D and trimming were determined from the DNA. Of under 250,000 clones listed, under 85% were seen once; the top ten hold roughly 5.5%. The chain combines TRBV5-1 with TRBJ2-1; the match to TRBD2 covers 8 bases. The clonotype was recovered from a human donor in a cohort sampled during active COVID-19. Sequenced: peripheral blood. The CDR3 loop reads CASSRTSPTYNEQFF. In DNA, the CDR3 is TGCGCCAGCAGCCGGACTAGCCCCACCTACAATGAGCAGTTCTTC. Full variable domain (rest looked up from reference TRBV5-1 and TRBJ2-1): KAGVTQTPRYLIKTRGQQVTLSCSPISGHRSVSWYQQTPGQGLQFLFEYFSETQRNKGNFPGRFSGRQFSNSRSEMNVSTLELGDSALYLCASSRTSPTYNEQFFGPGTRLTVL.